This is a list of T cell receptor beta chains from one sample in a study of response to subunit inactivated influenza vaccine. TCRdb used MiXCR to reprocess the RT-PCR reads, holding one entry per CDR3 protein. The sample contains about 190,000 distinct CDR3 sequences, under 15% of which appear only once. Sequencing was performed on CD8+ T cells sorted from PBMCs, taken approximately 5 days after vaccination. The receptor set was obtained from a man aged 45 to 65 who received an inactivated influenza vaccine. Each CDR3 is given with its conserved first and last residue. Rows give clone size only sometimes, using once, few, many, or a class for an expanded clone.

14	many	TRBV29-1	CSVSDSPSNQPQHF
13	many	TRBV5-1	CASSPTGGYEQYF
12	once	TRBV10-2	CATDSGINEQFF
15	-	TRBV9	CASSVASGHNSPLHF
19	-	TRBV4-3	CASSPSTAVISEPSYEQYF
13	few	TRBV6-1	CASSLKEADTQYF
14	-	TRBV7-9	CASSQGQTEETQYF
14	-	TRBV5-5	CASSLERISYEQYF
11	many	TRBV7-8	CASSDTYEQYF
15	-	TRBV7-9	CASSLGGRFSYEQYF
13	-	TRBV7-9	CASSFPVDEKLFF
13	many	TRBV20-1	CSARFLHGTGEFF
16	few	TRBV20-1	CSARDPFVGGTDTQYF
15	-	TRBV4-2	CASSQEAWAEETQYF
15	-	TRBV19	CASSMGLAGSYEQYF
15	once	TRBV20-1	CSAPTREARTDTQYF
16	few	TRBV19	CASSMIAGDSGYGYTF
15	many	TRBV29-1	CSVEGLAAHQETQYF
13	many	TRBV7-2	CASSLAGPIEQFF
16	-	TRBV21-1	CASSTREERGGTEAFF
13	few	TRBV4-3	CASSQEFGNEQFF
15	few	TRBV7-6	CASSPDWGSSYEQYF
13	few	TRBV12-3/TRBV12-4	CASSGPGGDEQFF
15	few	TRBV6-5	CASSYLLPDADTQYF
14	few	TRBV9	CASSPNSGARAQYF
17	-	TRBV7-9	CASSAGQQGARDEKLFF
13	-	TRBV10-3	CATEGAETDTQYF
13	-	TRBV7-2	CASSLKDSVQAFF
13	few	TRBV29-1	CSGDQREPPQQFF
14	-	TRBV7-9	CASSSEDRATEAFF
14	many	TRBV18	CASSPPTSNNEQFF
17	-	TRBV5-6	CASSPGVSGVISYEQYF
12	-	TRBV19	CASSNVNTEAFF
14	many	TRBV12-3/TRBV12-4	CASSQLAGGYEQYF
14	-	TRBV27	CASSIDRGYSPLHF
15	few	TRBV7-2	CASRPSSLANYGYTF
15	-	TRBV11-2	CASSLATRMGETQYF
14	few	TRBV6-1	CASTRATTNEKLFF
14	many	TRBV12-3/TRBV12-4	CASSFSGGYNEQFF
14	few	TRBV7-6	CASSLGTSEGEQYF
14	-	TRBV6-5	CASSWNLGNEKLFF
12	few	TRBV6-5	CASRTSWHEQFF
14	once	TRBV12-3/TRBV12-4	CASRYGQGNQPQHF
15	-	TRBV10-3	CAISEPTGLNTEAFF
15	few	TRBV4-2	CASSRTDRGRNEQYF
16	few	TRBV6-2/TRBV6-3	CASSYRYRDWDNEQFF
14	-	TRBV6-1	CASSPGTSPYEQYF
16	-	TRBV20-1	CSARALAGASYNEQFF
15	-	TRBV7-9	CALRGALSSYNEQFF
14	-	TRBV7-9	CASSLAGGVSEQYF
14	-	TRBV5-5	CASSLWGDNTEAFF
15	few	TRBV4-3	CASSRGALDNSPLHF
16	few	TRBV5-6	CASSTTLAGGPHEQFF
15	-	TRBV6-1	CASSADRGYNSPLHF
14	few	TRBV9	CASRTGLAGAEQYF
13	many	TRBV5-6	CASSFDRANEQYF
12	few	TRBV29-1	CSVTEGAKGYTF